Presented here are 19 T cell receptor beta chains from one specimen sequenced in a study of blood T cells in healthy people across ages (dated by TCRdb to the mid-2010s). Libraries were constructed by 5' RACE. Instrument on record: Illumina HiSeq 2500. The second PCR ran for roughly 7 to 12 cycles and used a J-beta primer mix along with a sample-barcoded 5' primer. TCRdb reworked the public reads: Q25 trimming with fastp, MiXCR clone assembly, productive beta chains retained. CDR3 protein duplicates are merged, each entry listing the most common genes and DNA. This sample has around 1,700,000 distinct CDR3 sequences in its table, and 28% of those were observed once. Roughly 8% of the sample rests with the top ten. The sample comprised blood. Receptor source: a woman in her thirties in good health.

J is TRBJ2-1 and V is TRBV7-8; 7 positions match TRBD1. This CDR3 is built from 14 residues. Germline CDR1 is SGHVS and CDR2 is FQNEAQ. Trimming took 3 bases from V and 5 from J; bases not matched to a gene: 4. As DNA, the CDR3 is TGTGCCAGCAGCTTCGACGACAGGGACAATGAGCAGTTCTTC. It specifies CASSFDDRDNEQFF.

Concerning this clonotype: A read error is possible here, since a much larger clone lies one base away. The rearrangement links TRBV3-1 to TRBJ2-1; 9 bases match TRBD2. Germline V gives CDR1 LGHDT, CDR2 YNNKEL (reference sequence). This CDR3 has 14 residues. V shed 5 bases, J shed 7 bases, and the junction held 6 bases outside the gene matches. CDR3 sequence (DNA): TGTGCCAGCAGCTATGCGGGAGGGTGGAATGAGCAGTTCTTC. Its protein is CASSYAGGWNEQFF.

This clonotype was observed a handful of times. The chain couples TRBV12-3 or TRBV12-4 to TRBJ2-4; 8 positions match TRBD1. Germline trimming cut 5 bases from V and 0 bases from J; bases unmatched to any gene: 6. The CDR3 has 16 amino acids. The chain's CDR3 is CASSPRGPLAKNIQYF. The DNA of the CDR3 is TGTGCCAGCAGTCCCAGGGGGCCCCTAGCCAAAAACATTCAGTACTTC.

The chain employs TRBV10-3 and TRBJ1-2; D remains unclear. Germline loops: CDR1 ENHRY, CDR2 SYGVKD. Trimming stripped 5 bases from V and 2 bases from J, with 18 bases between. This CDR3 is built from 16 residues. Here the CDR3 DNA reads TGTGCCATCAGTAGCGCGAAGGAGCAAACAAACTATGGCTACACCTTC. As protein: CAISSAKEQTNYGYTF.

This clonotype was found a few times. V usage is TRBV4-1 and J usage is TRBJ1-2, with a tentative D call TRBD1 (5 bases). Germline values: CDR1 MGHRA, CDR2 YSYEKL. CDR3 size: 13 residues. Trimming shortened V by 7 bases and J by 2 bases, and 11 bases separated the two germline ends. The CDR3 DNA reads TGCGCCAGCAAGGGACGGAGAAACTATGGCTACACCTTC. This codes for CASKGRRNYGYTF.

The sample holds a few counts of this clonotype. The junction differs from germline at one of its ends, possibly a read error. The V gene is TRBV2, the J gene TRBJ2-3, with D hard to call. The CDR3 runs 13 residues. From germline, CDR1 is SNHLY and CDR2 FYNNEI. The CDR3 bases are TGTGCCAGCTTTAGCCTTAACACAGATGCGCAGTATTTT. Amino acids: CASFSLNTDAQYF. Drawing the rest from reference TRBV2 and TRBJ2-3, the complete variable domain is EPEVTQTPSHQVTQMGQEVILRCVPISNHLYFYWYRQILGQKVEFLVSFYNNEISEKSEIFDDQFSVERPDGSNFTLKIRSTKLEDSAMYFCASFSLNTDAQYFGPGTRLTVL.

This chain joins TRBV2 and TRBJ2-1; 7 nucleotides match TRBD2. Trimming at V came to 0 bases and at J to 7 bases, leaving 12 bases not matched to a gene. Germline V gene sequence: CDR1 SNHLY, CDR2 FYNNEI. This CDR3 has 17 residues. The CDR3 DNA is TGTGCCAGCAGTGAAGCCTTGGCTAGCGGTTACTATAATGAGCAGTTCTTC. Translation gives CASSEALASGYYNEQFF.

The chain is built from TRBV7-9 and TRBJ2-7; 9 nucleotides match TRBD2. The CDR3 extends over 17 amino acids. CDR1 and CDR2 (germline): SEHNR, FQNEAQ (reference sequence). V shed 6 bases, J shed 1 base, and the junction held 13 bases outside the gene matches. The CDR3 DNA is TGTGCCAGCAGTTCCTTTAGCGGGAGTGCCCGATCCTACGAGCAGTACTTC. Its translation is CASSSFSGSARSYEQYF.

This clonotype came up a few times. In DNA, the CDR3 is TGTGCCACCACCGGGACAGGGGTTTTCGGTGAGCAGTTCTTC. As protein: CATTGTGVFGEQFF. V usage is TRBV19 and J usage is TRBJ2-1; 10 nucleotides agree with TRBD1. CDR3 length: 14 amino acids. The junction had 12 bases not matched to a gene; V was cut back by 10 bases and J by 9 bases. Germline V gene sequence: CDR1 LNHDA, CDR2 SQIVND (reference sequence).

This clonotype was recorded many times. The chain recombines TRBV10-3 with TRBJ2-7; no definite D call. Germline V gene sequence: CDR1 ENHRY, CDR2 SYGVKD. The V gene lost 10 bases and the J gene lost 0 bases, with 10 bases spanning the gap. The CDR3 contains 12 residues. Here the CDR3 reads CATSADSYEQYF. Here the CDR3 DNA reads TGTGCCACAAGCGCAGACTCCTACGAGCAGTACTTC.

This clonotype was counted many times. This chain links TRBV7-8 with TRBJ2-1; 14 nucleotides align to TRBD2. Losses at the gene ends were 2 bases for V and 8 bases for J; bases not matched to a gene: 11. The CDR3 totals 18 residues. Per germline, CDR1 SGHVS and CDR2 FQNEAQ. The CDR3 loop reads CASSLSLTSGRAEDEQFF. CDR3 in DNA: TGTGCCAGCAGCTTAAGCTTGACTAGCGGGAGGGCCGAGGATGAGCAGTTCTTC.

J is TRBJ2-5 and V is TRBV29-1; 12 nucleotides line up with TRBD1. Per the germline V gene, CDR1 is SQVTM and CDR2 is ANQGSEA. The CDR3 has 13 residues. The CDR3 is CSLRDRGRETQYF. CDR3 nucleotide sequence: TGCAGTCTCCGGGACAGGGGGCGAGAGACCCAGTACTTC.

This clonotype was counted once. The chain couples TRBV6-1 to TRBJ1-1, with a weak D call TRBD1 (6 bases). The CDR3 runs to 15 residues. The germline CDR1 and CDR2 sequences are MNHNS and SASEGT. Trimming removed 2 bases from V and 4 bases from J, with 14 bases in between. CDR3 DNA sequence: TGTGCCAGCAGTGAACCGGGACAAAAGACCACTGAAGCTTTCTTT. It specifies CASSEPGQKTTEAFF.

This rearrangement joins TRBV20-1 to TRBJ1-2, with 7 bases fitting TRBD1. Germline assignment: CDR1 DFQATT and CDR2 SNEGSKA (reference sequence). Trimming removed 6 bases from V and 2 bases from J; junction bases left unmatched: 9. There are 14 residues in the CDR3. The CDR3 loop is CSAPDRAANYGYTF. The DNA for the CDR3 is TGCAGTGCCCCCGACAGGGCGGCCAACTATGGCTACACCTTC.

This clonotype was seen more than once but under ten times. This chain uses TRBV21-1 with TRBJ2-1; the table's D call TRBD1 went unverified against the DNA. TRBV21-1 is a pseudogene segment. The CDR3 runs 15 residues. CDR3 loop: CASSKEGTGMNEQFF. The DNA for the CDR3 is TGTGCCAGCAGCAAAGAAGGGACAGGGATGAATGAGCAGTTCTTC.

Concerning this clonotype: A junction boundary mismatches the germline segment, possibly from a read error. This chain uses TRBV2 with TRBJ1-4; D is ambiguous. Germline CDR1 is SNHLY and CDR2 is FYNNEI. The CDR3 covers 13 residues. This CDR3 is CASSGTYNEKRFF. In DNA form, the CDR3 reads TGTGCCAGCAGTGGTACCTATAATGAAAAACGGTTTTTT.

With regard to this clonotype: A much larger clone sits a single nucleotide away, making a read error possible. This sequence joins TRBV3-1 and TRBJ2-5, with TRBD2 identical over 7 bases. Germline-derived CDR1 and CDR2 are LGHDT and YNNKEL (reference sequence). This CDR3 is built from 14 residues. V lost 7 bases, J lost 3 bases, and 8 bases stayed unmatched. The CDR3 here is CASIPRGVEETQYF. CDR3 bases: TGTGCCAGCATTCCCCGGGGGGTGGAAGAGACCCAGTACTTC.

Only a few counts were recorded for this clonotype. The V gene is TRBV2, the J gene TRBJ2-3, with D possibly being TRBD2 (5 bases). Looked up from germline, CDR1 is SNHLY and CDR2 is FYNNEI. The CDR3 is made up of 13 amino acids. V was trimmed by 8 bases and J by 0 bases, leaving 9 bases between them. CDR3 sequence: CASAGGSTDTQYF. The DNA for the CDR3 is TGTGCCAGCGCGGGCGGGAGCACAGATACGCAGTATTTT. The variable domain in full, completed from reference TRBV2 and TRBJ2-3, reads EPEVTQTPSHQVTQMGQEVILRCVPISNHLYFYWYRQILGQKVEFLVSFYNNEISEKSEIFDDQFSVERPDGSNFTLKIRSTKLEDSAMYFCASAGGSTDTQYFGPGTRLTVL.

V usage is TRBV5-1 and J usage is TRBJ2-7; 9 bases line up with TRBD2. The V and J ends lost 5 bases and 3 bases, in that order; junction bases with no gene match: 9. Germline V gene lookup returns CDR1 SGHRS and CDR2 YFSETQ. The CDR3 is made up of 15 amino acids. Written as DNA, the CDR3 is TGCGCCAGCAGGCCAACTAGCGGGCCTCACTACGAGCAGTACTTC. Protein product: CASRPTSGPHYEQYF. The entire variable domain, with the rest obtained from reference TRBV5-1 and TRBJ2-7, is as follows: KAGVTQTPRYLIKTRGQQVTLSCSPISGHRSVSWYQQTPGQGLQFLFEYFSETQRNKGNFPGRFSGRQFSNSRSEMNVSTLELGDSALYLCASRPTSGPHYEQYFGPGTRLTVT.